The 22 T cell receptor beta chains presented below share a single source sample, sequenced in a study of blood T cell repertoires in COVID-19. Profiled with immunoSEQ multiplex PCR; TCRdb holds only in-frame clones, not every one. This table has under 45,000 clones, 86% appearing once. The sequenced sample was peripheral blood. These receptors were taken from a man aged 35 to 55 with active COVID-19.

This chain joins TRBV19 and TRBJ1-1, with 7 bases fitting TRBD1. V lost 6 bases, J lost 0 bases, and 7 bases stayed unmatched. Germline-derived CDR1 and CDR2 are LNHDA and SQIVND (reference sequence). CDR3 length: 15 residues. This CDR3 reads CASRQGGHMNTEAFF. DNA of the CDR3: TGTGCCAGTAGGCAAGGGGGCCATATGAACACTGAAGCTTTCTTT.

The V call is TRBV5-1, the J call TRBJ2-3; D might be TRBD1 (5 bases). The CDR3 is 16 residues long. Trimming left V 4 bases short and J 6 bases short, with 21 bases between. Per the germline V gene, CDR1 is SGHRS and CDR2 is YFSETQ. DNA of the CDR3: TGCGCCAGCAGCAGGGTCGCGGACCCCAGGGCGGATACGCAGTATTTT. Translation: CASSRVADPRADTQYF.

This chain connects TRBV11-2 to TRBJ2-3; 14 bases map to TRBD2. Per the germline V gene, CDR1 is SGHAT and CDR2 is FQNNGV. J lost 1 base, V lost 6 bases, and 6 bases had no gene match. The length of the CDR3 is 17 residues. CDR3 region: CASRLGLAGVGTDTQYF. DNA for the CDR3: TGTGCCAGCAGGTTGGGACTAGCGGGAGTTGGCACAGATACGCAGTATTTT.

This clone has just one count. The rearrangement links TRBV25-1 to TRBJ2-1; 14 bases are shared with TRBD2. Trimming cost V 0 bases and J 12 bases; bases outside gene matches: 4. The CDR3 is 15 residues long. Germline V gives CDR1 MGHDK, CDR2 SYGVNS. In nucleotides, the CDR3 is TGTGCCAGCAGTGAATACGGACTAGCGGGAGGTCGGCAGTTCTTC. Its protein is CASSEYGLAGGRQFF.

This clone appeared once. The CDR3 DNA sequence: TGTGCCAGCATCCGGGACAGGGGTTCCTACGAGCAGTACTTC. Encoded protein: CASIRDRGSYEQYF. This rearrangement joins TRBV28 to TRBJ2-7; 10 nucleotides agree with TRBD1. CDR3 length: 14 amino acids. Germline V gene lookup returns CDR1 MDHEN and CDR2 SYDVKM. V lost 7 bases, J lost 1 base, and 4 bases stayed unmatched.

This clone has only one observation. The chain links TRBV18 to TRBJ1-5; 11 positions agree with TRBD1. The CDR3 has 14 amino acids. CDR1 and CDR2 from the germline V gene are KGHSH and LQKENI. The ends lost 4 bases at V and 8 bases at J; junction bases unmatched: 4. The CDR3 reads CASSRTGGAEPQHF. The CDR3 DNA is TGTGCCAGCTCACGGACAGGGGGCGCGGAGCCCCAGCATTTT.

This chain uses TRBV14 with TRBJ2-5; D unclear. The CDR3 consists of 12 residues. Germline lookup yields CDR1 SGHDN and CDR2 FVKESK. Between the trimmed V and J ends, which lost 1 base and 7 bases, there was a span of 7 bases. CDR3 sequence (DNA): TGTGCCAGCAGCCAAGCTCGCGCGACCCAGTACTTC. Its protein is CASSQARATQYF.

This sequence joins TRBV27 and TRBJ1-2; no definite D call. This CDR3 has 14 residues. In germline, CDR1 is MNHEY, CDR2 SMNVEV (reference sequence). The germline V and J ends were trimmed by 2 bases and 1 base, with 8 bases remaining between them. The CDR3 DNA sequence: TGTGCCAGCAGTTTACGAGGCAGTAACTATGGCTACACCTTC. As protein: CASSLRGSNYGYTF.

The chain recombines TRBV19 with TRBJ2-1; perhaps TRBD2 as D (5 bases). The CDR3 spans 14 residues. Deletions cut 3 bases from V and 1 base from J, with 7 bases between. Germline CDR1 is LNHDA and CDR2 is SQIVND (reference sequence). In DNA, the CDR3 is TGTGCCAGTAGTATCCCGGGATCCTACAATGAGCAGTTCTTC. Translating it yields CASSIPGSYNEQFF.

The rearrangement uses TRBV27 and TRBJ2-1; possible D gene TRBD1, 5 bases. V was cut by 6 bases and J by 4 bases, with 19 bases left in between. The CDR3 runs to 16 residues. Germline V gives CDR1 MNHEY, CDR2 SMNVEV (reference sequence). The CDR3 reads CASSRQLDWGYNEQFF. For the CDR3, the DNA is TGTGCCAGCAGCCGACAGTTGGATTGGGGATACAATGAGCAGTTCTTC.

The rearrangement links TRBV7-3 to TRBJ1-2; 8 bases map to TRBD1. The V gene's germline CDR1 is SGHTA and CDR2 FQGTGA. The CDR3 consists of 13 residues. V trimming: 5 bases; J trimming: 2 bases; junction bases outside the gene matches: 1. DNA of the CDR3: TGTGCCAGCAGCAGGACAGGGAACTATGGCTACACCTTC. This sequence encodes CASSRTGNYGYTF.

V and J are TRBV28 and TRBJ1-5, with D maybe TRBD1 (6 bases). This CDR3 comprises 19 residues. V was clipped by 3 bases and J by 4 bases, with 25 bases between them. Germline V lookup: CDR1 MDHEN, CDR2 SYDVKM. The chain's CDR3 is CASSFLYGSRGAGNQPQHF. DNA for the CDR3: TGTGCCAGCAGTTTCCTTTATGGATCGCGGGGGGCTGGTAATCAGCCCCAGCATTTT.

The CDR3 bases are TGTGCCAATGCCCGGGACAGTAATCAGCCCCAGCATTTT. Residues: CANARDSNQPQHF. This chain links TRBV5-6 with TRBJ1-5, with 7 bases lining up with TRBD1. CDR3 length equals 13 residues. With V trimmed by 9 bases and J by 4 bases, 7 bases remained unmatched. Looked up from germline, CDR1 is SGHDT and CDR2 is YYEEEE.

V is TRBV2 and J is TRBJ2-1; a possible D gene is TRBD2 (6 bases). This CDR3 comprises 17 residues. Trimming stripped 4 bases from V and 0 bases from J, with 16 bases between. Germline-derived CDR1 and CDR2 are SNHLY and FYNNEI. The CDR3 DNA sequence: TGTGCCAGCAGTGCCCTCCCCGGGGACTTCTCCTACAATGAGCAGTTCTTC. Its protein is CASSALPGDFSYNEQFF.

This clone was seen only once. This chain uses TRBV5-1 with TRBJ2-3, with a weak D call TRBD2 (6 bases). V lost 0 bases, J lost 2 bases, and 16 bases lay in between. The CDR3 totals 17 residues. Germline V gene sequence: CDR1 SGHRS, CDR2 YFSETQ. CDR3 nucleotide sequence: TGCGCCAGCAGCTTGGTGGCCGCGGGGCCCCCCACAGATACGCAGTATTTT. Protein: CASSLVAAGPPTDTQYF.

The chain carries TRBV25-1 and TRBJ2-3; 7 nucleotides align to TRBD1. J lost 3 bases, V lost 5 bases, and 8 bases had no gene match. This CDR3 has 15 amino acids. The V gene's germline CDR1 is MGHDK and CDR2 SYGVNS. The CDR3 reads CASSRTGESTDTQYF. The CDR3 nucleotides read TGTGCCAGCAGTCGTACAGGGGAGTCAACAGATACGCAGTATTTT.

This clone was found a few times. CDR3 loop: CASSSTGGARQPQHF. The CDR3, as DNA: TGTGCCAGCAGTTCCACAGGGGGCGCCCGGCAGCCCCAGCATTTT. The V gene is TRBV27, the J gene TRBJ1-5; 9 nucleotides align to TRBD1. This CDR3 contains 15 residues. Germline values: CDR1 MNHEY, CDR2 SMNVEV (reference sequence). Trimming removed 4 bases from V and 7 bases from J; junction bases left unmatched: 8.

The chain uses TRBV7-9 and TRBJ2-7; 9 bases are a match to TRBD1. CDR1 and CDR2 (germline): SEHNR, FQNEAQ (reference sequence). The CDR3 runs to 14 residues. J gave up 3 bases and V 5 bases, and 5 bases lay outside the gene matches. Here the CDR3 reads CASSLGTGYYEQYF. CDR3 nucleotides: TGTGCCAGCAGCCTCGGGACAGGGTACTACGAGCAGTACTTC.

The rearrangement uses TRBV10-2 and TRBJ2-1; 11 nucleotides agree with TRBD2. J was trimmed by 3 bases and V by 6 bases; bases with no gene match: 4. Germline V lookup: CDR1 WSHSY, CDR2 SAAADI. The CDR3 runs to 15 residues. The CDR3 sequence is CASRPTSGVYNEQFF. The CDR3 DNA sequence: TGCGCCAGCAGGCCGACTAGCGGGGTCTACAATGAGCAGTTCTTC.

The J gene is TRBJ1-1, the V gene TRBV24-1; 7 nucleotides match TRBD1. Per the germline V gene, CDR1 is KGHDR and CDR2 is SFDVKD. The ends lost 3 bases at V and 10 bases at J; junction bases unmatched: 4. CDR3 length: 12 amino acids. CDR3: CATSDGTVRAFF. In DNA, the CDR3 is TGTGCCACCAGTGATGGGACAGTTAGAGCTTTCTTT.

The V and J genes are TRBV2 and TRBJ2-3; 9 bases agree with TRBD2. The germline V gene encodes CDR1 SNHLY and CDR2 FYNNEI. The V segment lost 6 bases and the J segment 5 bases; nucleotides outside the gene matches: 3. CDR3 length: 13 residues. The CDR3 DNA follows: TGTGCCAGCAGGGCGGGAGGGCAAGATACGCAGTATTTT. Translating it yields CASRAGGQDTQYF.

With regard to this clone: At one boundary the junction diverges from the germline segment, which might be a read error. The genes are TRBV6-5 and TRBJ2-5, with 9 positions matching TRBD2. Germline-derived CDR1 and CDR2 are MNHEY and SVGAGI. The CDR3 runs 15 residues. The CDR3 DNA is TGTGCCAGCAGCGCAGCGGGAGGCCAACAAGGGACCCAGTACTTC. Its translation: CASSAAGGQQGTQYF.